This T cell receptor beta chain was recorded in a study of T-cell reconstitution after alpha-beta-depleted transplantation in children. This CDR3 is built from 13 residues. Germline-derived CDR1 and CDR2 are DFQATT and SNEGSKA (reference sequence). The V and J ends lost 2 bases and 1 base respectively, with 8 bases between them. This clonotype has a count of ten or more. Using unique molecular identifiers, the investigators prepared the TCRbeta library. One entry per CDR3 protein, called by TCRdb with MiXCR from the PCR reads. The sample has approximately 640,000 distinct CDR3 sequences, 15% to 20% seen once.

The receptor was isolated from a human donor who donated a stem cell graft to a child with acute myeloid leukemia. The V call is TRBV20-1, the J call TRBJ1-1; D ambiguous. Sequences were derived from PBMCs from the stem cell graft donor, sampled from the stem cell graft. CDR3 sequence: CSARKGENTEAFF. Written as DNA, the CDR3 is TGCAGTGCTAGAAAGGGAGAGAACACTGAAGCTTTCTTT.